This T cell receptor beta chain is drawn from a study of regulatory dendritic cells for organ transplantation. Remarks on this clone: Its antigen is not identified.

After removal of 0 bases from V and 2 bases from J, the junction contained 5 bases not matched to a gene. The CDR3 runs to 17 residues. Germline V gene sequence: CDR1 LGHNA, CDR2 YNFKEQ. Study-wide results and caveats: The most alloreactive TCR clonotypes were found in resting memory CD8+ cells.

Sequenced by immunoSEQ multiplex PCR; TCRdb stores in-frame clones only, minus some. Of around 30,000 clones listed, approximately 80% were seen once; the top ten hold around 0.093%. This TCR came from a human donor in good health. The rearrangement joins TRBV4-2 to TRBJ2-7; 12 bases match TRBD2. The sample comprised naive CD4+ T cells from blood. Sample subset: CD45RA+ naive T cells. CDR3 amino acids: CASSQDLTSGGPYEQYF. Here the CDR3 DNA reads TGTGCCAGCAGCCAAGATCTCACTAGCGGGGGGCCCTACGAGCAGTACTTC.